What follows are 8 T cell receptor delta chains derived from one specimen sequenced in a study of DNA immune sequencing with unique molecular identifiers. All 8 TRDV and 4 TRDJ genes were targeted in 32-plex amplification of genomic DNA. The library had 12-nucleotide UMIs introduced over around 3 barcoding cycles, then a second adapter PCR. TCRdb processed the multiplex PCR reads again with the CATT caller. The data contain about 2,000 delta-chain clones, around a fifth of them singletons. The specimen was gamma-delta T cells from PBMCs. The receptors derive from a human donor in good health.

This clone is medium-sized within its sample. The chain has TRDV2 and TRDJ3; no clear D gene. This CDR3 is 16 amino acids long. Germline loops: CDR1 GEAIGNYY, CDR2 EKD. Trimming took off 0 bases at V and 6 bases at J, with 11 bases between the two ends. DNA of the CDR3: TGTGCCTGTGACACCGCAGGGCGGGCGGACACCCGACAGATGTTTTTC. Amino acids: CACDTAGRADTRQMFF.

The chain's CDR3 is CACDTVGTQYTDKLIF. In DNA form, the CDR3 reads TGTGCCTGTGACACGGTCGGTACTCAGTACACCGATAAACTCATCTTT. The chain combines TRDV2 with TRDJ1; D uncertain. V was shortened by 1 base and J by 0 bases, with 14 bases between the two germline ends. Germline-derived CDR1 and CDR2 are GEAIGNYY and EKD. This CDR3 spans 16 amino acids.

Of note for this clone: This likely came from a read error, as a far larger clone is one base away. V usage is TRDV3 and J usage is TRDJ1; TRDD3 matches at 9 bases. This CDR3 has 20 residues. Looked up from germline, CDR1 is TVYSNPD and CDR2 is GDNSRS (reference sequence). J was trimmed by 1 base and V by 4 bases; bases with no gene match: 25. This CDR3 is CASNPPNSAGGSPFTDKLIF. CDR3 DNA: TGTGCCTCCAATCCTCCTAACAGCGCTGGGGGATCGCCATTCACCGATAAACTCATCTTT.

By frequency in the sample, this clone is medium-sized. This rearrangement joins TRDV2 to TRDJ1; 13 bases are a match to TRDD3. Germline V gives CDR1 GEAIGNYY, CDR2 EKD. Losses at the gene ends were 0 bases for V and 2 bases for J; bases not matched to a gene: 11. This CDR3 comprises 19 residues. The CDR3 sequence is CACDTATGGYAGRTDKLIF. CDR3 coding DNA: TGTGCCTGTGACACCGCTACTGGGGGATACGCTGGTCGGACCGATAAACTCATCTTT.

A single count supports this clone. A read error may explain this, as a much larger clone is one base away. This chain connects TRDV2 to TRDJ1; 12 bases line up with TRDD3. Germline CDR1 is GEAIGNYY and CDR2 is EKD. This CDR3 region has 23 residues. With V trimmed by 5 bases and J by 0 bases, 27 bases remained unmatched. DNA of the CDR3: TGTGCCTGTGCCCCTGTTCAGTCCCTTACTGGGGGATACCAGCGGGCGTACACCGATAAACTCATCTTT. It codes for CACAPVQSLTGGYQRAYTDKLIF.

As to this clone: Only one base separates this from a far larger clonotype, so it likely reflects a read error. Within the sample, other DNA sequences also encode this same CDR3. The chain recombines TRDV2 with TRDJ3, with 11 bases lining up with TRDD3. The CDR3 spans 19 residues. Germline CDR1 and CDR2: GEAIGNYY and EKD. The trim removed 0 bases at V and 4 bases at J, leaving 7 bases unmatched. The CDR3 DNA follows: TGTGCCTGTGACACCGTACTGGGGGATAGCTCTTGGGACACCCGACAGATGTTTTTC. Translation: CACDTVLGDSSWDTRQMFF.

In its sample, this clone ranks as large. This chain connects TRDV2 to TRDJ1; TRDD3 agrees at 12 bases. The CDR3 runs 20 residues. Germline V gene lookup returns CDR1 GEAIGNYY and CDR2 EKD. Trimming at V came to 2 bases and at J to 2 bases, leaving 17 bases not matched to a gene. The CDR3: CACDNIVLGDTGKGTDKLIF. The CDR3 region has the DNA TGTGCCTGTGACAACATCGTACTGGGGGATACCGGGAAAGGGACCGATAAACTCATCTTT.

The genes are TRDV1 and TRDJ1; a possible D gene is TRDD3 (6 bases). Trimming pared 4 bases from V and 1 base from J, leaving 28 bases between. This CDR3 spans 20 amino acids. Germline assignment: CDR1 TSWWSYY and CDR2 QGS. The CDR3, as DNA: TGTGCTCTTGGGGTACCTCTCAGGCCGACCCGGTGGGGGCTCACCGATAAACTCATCTTT. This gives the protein CALGVPLRPTRWGLTDKLIF.